One T cell receptor beta chain is described in this entry. Its antigen is not known. The sample comes from a study of cytomegalovirus exposure and HLA in healthy donors. Turning to the study itself: Of 300 to 450 genotyped donors, about 80% clustered with self-reported Caucasian donors.

Overall study results and limits: After further analysis at a later stage, around 17,000 TCR beta sequences were associated with HLA alleles at 0.05 false discovery rate. A later analysis, which compared TCR beta chains of equal frequency, found the HLA-associated ones more clonally expanded.

V lost 2 bases, J lost 7 bases, and 17 bases lay in between. The CDR3 length is 15 residues. Germline V lookup: CDR1 SGHAT, CDR2 FQNNGV. The PCR used 60 Vbeta and 13 Jbeta primers. The method was immunoSEQ multiplex PCR; TCRdb's version includes in-frame clones alone and lacks a portion of them. The sample holds about 180,000 clones, over 75% seen once. The chain employs TRBV11-2 and TRBJ1-2; weak D call: TRBD1 (5 bases). This clonotype was sampled from a woman in her twenties or thirties in good health and CMV-seronegative. The sample taken for sequencing was PBMCs. The DNA for the CDR3 is TGTGCCAGCAGCTTAATGGGGGGTAAAAGGGTTGGCTACACCTTC. It codes for CASSLMGGKRVGYTF.